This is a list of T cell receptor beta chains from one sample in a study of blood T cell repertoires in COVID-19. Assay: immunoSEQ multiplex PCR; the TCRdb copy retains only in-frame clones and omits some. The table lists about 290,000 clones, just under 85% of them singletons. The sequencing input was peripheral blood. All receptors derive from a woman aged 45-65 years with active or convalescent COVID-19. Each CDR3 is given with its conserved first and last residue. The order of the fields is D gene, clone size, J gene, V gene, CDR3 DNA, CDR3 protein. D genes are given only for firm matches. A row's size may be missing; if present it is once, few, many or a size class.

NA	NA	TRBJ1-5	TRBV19	TGTGCCAGTAGTCAATACAGCAACAATCAGCCCCAGCATTTT	CASSQYSNNQPQHF
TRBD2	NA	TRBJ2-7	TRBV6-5	TGTGCCAGCAGTTACTCGAGGACTAGCGGGAGCACGCAGTACTTC	CASSYSRTSGSTQYF
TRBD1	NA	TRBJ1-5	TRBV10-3	TGTGCCATCAGCGGGACAGGGGATCAGCCCCAGCATTTT	CAISGTGDQPQHF
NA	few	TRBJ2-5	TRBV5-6	TGTGCCAGCAGCTTGGCGGCCGAGGAACAAGAGACCCAGTACTTC	CASSLAAEEQETQYF
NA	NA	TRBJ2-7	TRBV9	TGTGCCAGCAGCCGAACGGACAGCTACGAGCAGTACTTC	CASSRTDSYEQYF
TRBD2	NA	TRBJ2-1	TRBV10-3	TGTGCCATCAGTGGAGCGGGACCCTACAATGAGCAGTTCTTC	CAISGAGPYNEQFF
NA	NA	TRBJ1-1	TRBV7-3	TGTGCCAGCAGCTCTGGAAGCGGCACTGAAGCTTTCTTT	CASSSGSGTEAFF
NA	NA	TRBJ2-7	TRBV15	TGTGCCACCAGCAGAGTTACTGGTAGCTACGAGCAGTACTTC	CATSRVTGSYEQYF
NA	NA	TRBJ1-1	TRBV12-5	TGTGCTAGTGGCCTGACAGTTTGGGGGAACACTGAAGCTTTCTTT	CASGLTVWGNTEAFF
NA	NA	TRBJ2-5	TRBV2	TGTGCCAGCAGTGGAGGGAGACCTGAACAAGAGACCCAGTACTTC	CASSGGRPEQETQYF
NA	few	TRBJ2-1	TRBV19	TGTGCCAGTAGTGTTAACAATGAGCAGTTCTTC	CASSVNNEQFF
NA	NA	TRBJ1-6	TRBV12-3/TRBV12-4	TGTGCCAGCAGTTTAGGGAGTAATTCACCCCTCCACTTT	CASSLGSNSPLHF
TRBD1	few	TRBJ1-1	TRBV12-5	TGTGCTAGTGGTGCGGGACAGCTGTCCATGAACACTGAAGCTTTCTTT	CASGAGQLSMNTEAFF
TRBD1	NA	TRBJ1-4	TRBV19	TGTGCCAGTAATTCGCGGACAGGCGTTGGAAAACTGTTTTTT	CASNSRTGVGKLFF